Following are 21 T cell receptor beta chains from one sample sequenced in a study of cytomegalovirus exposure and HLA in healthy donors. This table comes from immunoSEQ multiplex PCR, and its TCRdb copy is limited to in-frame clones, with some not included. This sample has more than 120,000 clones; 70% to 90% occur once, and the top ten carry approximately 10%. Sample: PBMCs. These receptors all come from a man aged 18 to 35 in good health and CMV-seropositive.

CDR3 sequence: CATSNRGGSETQYF. As DNA, the CDR3 is TGTGCCACCAGCAATCGCGGGGGCTCGGAGACCCAGTACTTC. The rearrangement joins TRBV15 to TRBJ2-5; a possible D gene is TRBD2 (7 bases). V was trimmed by 4 bases and J by 5 bases, leaving 14 bases between them. The CDR3 is 14 amino acids. CDR1 is LNHNV, CDR2 YYDKDF, per germline (reference sequence).

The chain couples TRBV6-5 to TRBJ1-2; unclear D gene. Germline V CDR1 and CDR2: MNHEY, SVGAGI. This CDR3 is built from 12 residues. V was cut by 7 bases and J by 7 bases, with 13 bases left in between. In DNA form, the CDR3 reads TGTGCCAGCATTACCACGGAGGGTGGCTACACCTTC. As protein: CASITTEGGYTF.

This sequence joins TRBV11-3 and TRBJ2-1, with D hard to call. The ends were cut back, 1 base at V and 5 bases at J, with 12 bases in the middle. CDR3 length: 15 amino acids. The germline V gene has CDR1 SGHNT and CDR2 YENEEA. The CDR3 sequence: CASSLVADSNNEQFF. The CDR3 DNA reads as TGTGCCAGCAGCTTAGTGGCAGATAGCAACAATGAGCAGTTCTTC. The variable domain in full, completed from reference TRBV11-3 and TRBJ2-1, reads EAGVVQSPRYKIIEKKQPVAFWCNPISGHNTLYWYLQNLGQGPELLIRYENEEAVDDSQLPKDRFSAERLKGVDSTLKIQPAELGDSAVYLCASSLVADSNNEQFFGPGTRLTVL.

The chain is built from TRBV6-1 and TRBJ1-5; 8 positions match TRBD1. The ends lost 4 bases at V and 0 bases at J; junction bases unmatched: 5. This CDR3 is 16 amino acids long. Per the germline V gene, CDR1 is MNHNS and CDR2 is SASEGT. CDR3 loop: CASSGPGGLSNQPQHF. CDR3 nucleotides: TGTGCCAGCAGTGGCCCAGGGGGCCTTAGCAATCAGCCCCAGCATTTT.

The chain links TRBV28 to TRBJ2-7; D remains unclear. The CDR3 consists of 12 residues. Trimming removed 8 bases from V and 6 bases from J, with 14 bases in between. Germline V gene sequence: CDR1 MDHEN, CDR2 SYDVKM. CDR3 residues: CASGRKVGEQYF. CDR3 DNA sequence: TGTGCCAGCGGCAGGAAGGTAGGCGAGCAGTACTTC.

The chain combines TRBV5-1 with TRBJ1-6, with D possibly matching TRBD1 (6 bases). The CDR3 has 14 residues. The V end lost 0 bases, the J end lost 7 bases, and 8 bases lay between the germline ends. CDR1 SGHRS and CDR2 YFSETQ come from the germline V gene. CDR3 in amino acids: CASSLGGQNSPLHF. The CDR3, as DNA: TGCGCCAGCAGCTTGGGAGGACAGAATTCACCCCTCCACTTT.

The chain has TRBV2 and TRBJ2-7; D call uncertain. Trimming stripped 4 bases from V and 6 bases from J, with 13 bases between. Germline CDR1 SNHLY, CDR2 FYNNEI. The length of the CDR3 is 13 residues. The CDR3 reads CASSVSFSREQYF. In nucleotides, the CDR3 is TGTGCCAGCAGTGTCTCTTTTTCCCGCGAGCAGTACTTC.

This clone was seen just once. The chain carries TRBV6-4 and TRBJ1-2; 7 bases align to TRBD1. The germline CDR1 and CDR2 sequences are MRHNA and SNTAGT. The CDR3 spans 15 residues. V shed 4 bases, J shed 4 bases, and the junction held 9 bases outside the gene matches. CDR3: CASSAEGQPGYGYTF. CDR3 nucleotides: TGTGCCAGCAGTGCAGAGGGACAGCCAGGCTATGGCTACACCTTC.

The CDR3 DNA reads TGCGCCAGCAGCTTGGAGGGAGGGTCCTCCACTGAAGCTTTCTTT. Translation: CASSLEGGSSTEAFF. This chain connects TRBV5-1 to TRBJ1-1; D ambiguous. Germline lookup yields CDR1 SGHRS and CDR2 YFSETQ. CDR3 size: 15 residues. Trimming pared 0 bases from V and 4 bases from J, leaving 13 bases between.

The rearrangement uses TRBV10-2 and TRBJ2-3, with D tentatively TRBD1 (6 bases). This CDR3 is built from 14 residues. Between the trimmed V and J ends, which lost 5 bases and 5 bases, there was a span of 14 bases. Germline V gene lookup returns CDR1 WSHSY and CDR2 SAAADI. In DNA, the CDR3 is TGCGCCAGCAGTCGACAGGAGGCAGGAGATACGCAGTATTTT. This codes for CASSRQEAGDTQYF.

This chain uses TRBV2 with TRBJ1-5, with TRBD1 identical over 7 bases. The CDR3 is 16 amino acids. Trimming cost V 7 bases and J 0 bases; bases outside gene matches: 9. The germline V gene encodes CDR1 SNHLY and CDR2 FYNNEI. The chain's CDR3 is CASIGARGTSNQPQHF. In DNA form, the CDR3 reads TGTGCCAGCATTGGTGCCAGGGGGACTAGCAATCAGCCCCAGCATTTT.

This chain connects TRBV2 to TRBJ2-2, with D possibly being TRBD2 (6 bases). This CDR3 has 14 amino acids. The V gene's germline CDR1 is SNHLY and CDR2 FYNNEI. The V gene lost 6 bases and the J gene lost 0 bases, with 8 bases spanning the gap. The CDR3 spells CASRGDSNTGELFF. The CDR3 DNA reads TGTGCCAGCAGGGGGGACTCGAACACCGGGGAGCTGTTTTTT.

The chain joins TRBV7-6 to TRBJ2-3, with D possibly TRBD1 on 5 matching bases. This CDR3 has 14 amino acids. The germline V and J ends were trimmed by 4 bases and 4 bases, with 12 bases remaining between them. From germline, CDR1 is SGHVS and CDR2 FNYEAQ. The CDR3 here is CASSWAGNSDTQYF. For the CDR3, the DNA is TGTGCCAGCAGCTGGGCAGGGAATTCAGATACGCAGTATTTT.

The CDR3 sequence: CASSQDQGNTGELFF. CDR3 sequence (DNA): TGTGCCAGCAGCCAAGATCAGGGGAACACCGGGGAGCTGTTTTTT. The chain is built from TRBV4-2 and TRBJ2-2, with a tentative D call TRBD1 (5 bases). The ends were cut back, 0 bases at V and 1 base at J, with 6 bases in the middle. Germline CDR1 LGHNA, CDR2 YNFKEQ. The CDR3 extends over 15 amino acids.

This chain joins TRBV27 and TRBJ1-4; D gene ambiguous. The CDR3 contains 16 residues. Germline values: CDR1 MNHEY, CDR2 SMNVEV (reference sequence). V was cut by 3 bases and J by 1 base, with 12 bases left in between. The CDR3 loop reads CASSLEGGLTNEKLFF. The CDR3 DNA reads TGTGCCAGCAGTTTGGAGGGCGGTCTAACTAATGAAAAACTGTTTTTT.

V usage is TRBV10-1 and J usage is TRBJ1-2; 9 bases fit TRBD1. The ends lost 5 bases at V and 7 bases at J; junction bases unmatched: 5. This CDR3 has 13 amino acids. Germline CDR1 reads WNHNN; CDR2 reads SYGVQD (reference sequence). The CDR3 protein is CASSRDRVAGYTF. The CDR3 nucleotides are TGCGCCAGCAGTCGGGACAGGGTTGCTGGCTACACCTTC.

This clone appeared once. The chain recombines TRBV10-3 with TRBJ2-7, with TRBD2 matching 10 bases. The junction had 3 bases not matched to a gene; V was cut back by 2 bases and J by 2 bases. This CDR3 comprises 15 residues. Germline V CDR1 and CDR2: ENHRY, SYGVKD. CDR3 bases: TGTGCCATCAGTGAGGGGACTAGCGCTACCTACGAGCAGTACTTC. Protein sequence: CAISEGTSATYEQYF.

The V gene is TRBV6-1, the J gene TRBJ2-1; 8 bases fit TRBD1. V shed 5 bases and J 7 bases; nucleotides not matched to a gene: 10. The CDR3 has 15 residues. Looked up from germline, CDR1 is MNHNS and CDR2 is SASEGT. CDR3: CASSPRQGFRNEQFF. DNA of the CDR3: TGTGCCAGCAGTCCAAGACAGGGGTTTAGGAATGAGCAGTTCTTC.

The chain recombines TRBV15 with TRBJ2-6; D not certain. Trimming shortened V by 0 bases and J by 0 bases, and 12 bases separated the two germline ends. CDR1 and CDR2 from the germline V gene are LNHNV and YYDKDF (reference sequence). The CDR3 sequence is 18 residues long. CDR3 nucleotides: TGTGCCACCAGCAGAGATCGTGTTAGAGCCTCTGGGGCCAACGTCCTGACTTTC. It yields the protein CATSRDRVRASGANVLTF.

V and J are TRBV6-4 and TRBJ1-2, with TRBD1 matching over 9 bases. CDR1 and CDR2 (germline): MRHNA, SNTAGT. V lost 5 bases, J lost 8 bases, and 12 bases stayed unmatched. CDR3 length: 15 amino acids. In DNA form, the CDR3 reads TGTGCCAGCAGTCCTACTGGACAGGGGATGGGGGGCTACACCTTC. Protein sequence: CASSPTGQGMGGYTF.

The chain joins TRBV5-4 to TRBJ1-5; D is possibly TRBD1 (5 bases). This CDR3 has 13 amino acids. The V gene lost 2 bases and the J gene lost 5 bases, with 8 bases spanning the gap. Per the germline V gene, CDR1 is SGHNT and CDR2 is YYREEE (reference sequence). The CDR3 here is CASSFDRYQPQHF. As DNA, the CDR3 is TGTGCCAGCAGCTTTGACAGATATCAGCCCCAGCATTTT.